This T cell receptor beta chain was obtained from a study of cytotoxic CD8 clonotypes in ibrutinib-treated CLL. The assay was immunoSEQ multiplex PCR, and TCRdb's table has in-frame clones only and misses some. The repertoire has about 130,000 clones, approximately 81% of them found once; the top ten carry around 13%. Germline CDR1 MNHNS, CDR2 SASEGT. V gave up 7 bases and J gave up 4 bases, with 16 bases separating them. This CDR3 has 14 amino acids. The sequence came from a human donor with chronic lymphocytic leukemia. The specimen was PBMCs, collected after 12 months of ibrutinib treatment. The rearrangement links TRBV6-1 to TRBJ1-2, with D hard to call. Here the CDR3 DNA reads TGTGCCAGCACCCCTAACGTCAGGTCCTATGGCTACACCTTC. Amino acids: CASTPNVRSYGYTF.